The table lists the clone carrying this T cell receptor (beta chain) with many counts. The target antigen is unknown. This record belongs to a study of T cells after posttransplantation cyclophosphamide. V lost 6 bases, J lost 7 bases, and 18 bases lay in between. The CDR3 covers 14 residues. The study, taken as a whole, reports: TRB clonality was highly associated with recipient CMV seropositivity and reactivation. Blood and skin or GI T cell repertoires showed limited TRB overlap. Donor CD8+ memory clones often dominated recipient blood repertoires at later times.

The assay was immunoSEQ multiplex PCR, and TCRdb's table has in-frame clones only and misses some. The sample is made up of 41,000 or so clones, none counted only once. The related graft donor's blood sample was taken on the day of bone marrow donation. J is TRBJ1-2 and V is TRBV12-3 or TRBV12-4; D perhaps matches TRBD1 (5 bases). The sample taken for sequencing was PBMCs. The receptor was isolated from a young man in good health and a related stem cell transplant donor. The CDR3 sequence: CASSSLRERGGYTF. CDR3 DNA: TGTGCCAGCAGCTCACTCCGAGAGAGGGGTGGCTACACCTTC.